One T cell receptor beta chain is described in this entry. The data derive from a study of cytomegalovirus exposure and HLA in healthy donors. The study ran its PCR with 60 Vbeta and 13 Jbeta primers. Repertoires were generated with immunoSEQ multiplex PCR, while TCRdb's copy carries only in-frame clones and drops some. Of about 120,000 clones in the sample, 70% to 85% are singletons; the top ten hold under 6.5%. Germline CDR1 MNHNS, CDR2 SASEGT. The V and J ends lost 5 bases and 7 bases, in that order; junction bases with no gene match: 7. The CDR3 is 14 amino acids. Sequencing input: PBMCs. J is TRBJ1-4 and V is TRBV6-1; 7 bases fit TRBD1. The TCR was taken from a young man in good health and CMV-seropositive. The CDR3 loop is CASSTRQGGEKLFF. In DNA, the CDR3 is TGTGCCAGCAGTACGAGACAGGGAGGTGAAAAACTGTTTTTT.